Listed below are T cell receptor beta chains from one sample, sequenced in a study of metastatic and nonmetastatic thyroid tumors. With MiXCR, TCRdb reprocessed the PCR reads. The sample holds about 93,000 clones; approximately 11% are singletons and the top ten take 11%. Material: blood. These receptor sequences come from a female donor with papillary thyroid cancer or a benign thyroid nodule (not recorded which). Some clones in this sample may be carry-over from other donors' samples. CDR3s include the opening cysteine and the closing phenylalanine or tryptophan. A D gene is named only where the DNA matches it firmly. Clone size is shown for a subset of rows, as once, few, many or a class of expanded clone.

V: TRBV6-2/TRBV6-3
size: few
D: TRBD2
J: TRBJ2-2
DNA: TGTGCCAGCAGTCTCCCCGGGACTAGCGGAACGTTCGGGGAGCTGTTTTTT
CDR3: CASSLPGTSGTFGELFF

V: TRBV11-1
size: .
D: .
J: TRBJ2-1
DNA: TGTGCCAGCATCCCTGCCTTTATCGGGAGAAAAGCGAATGAGCAGTTCTTC
CDR3: CASIPAFIGRKANEQFF

V: TRBV5-8
size: .
D: .
J: TRBJ1-1
DNA: TGTGCCAGCAGCCACGGGACTGAGTGGAACACTGAAGATTTCTTT
CDR3: CASSHGTEWNTEDFF

V: TRBV6-1
size: few
D: TRBD2
J: TRBJ2-7
DNA: TGTGCCAGCAGTCACCAGGGCGGGAGGGCCTACGAGCAGTACTTC
CDR3: CASSHQGGRAYEQYF

V: TRBV24-1
size: many
D: .
J: TRBJ1-1
DNA: TGTGCCACCAGTGATTCCTCGGGGACTGAAGCTTTCTTT
CDR3: CATSDSSGTEAFF

V: TRBV24-1
size: many
D: .
J: TRBJ2-5
DNA: TGTGCCACCAGTGATCCCCAAAGGACCCAGTACTTC
CDR3: CATSDPQRTQYF

V: TRBV7-8
size: many
D: .
J: TRBJ2-7
DNA: TGTGCCAGCAGCTCCCGGGATACCTTATCCTACGAGCAGTACTTC
CDR3: CASSSRDTLSYEQYF

V: TRBV2
size: many
D: TRBD1
J: TRBJ2-2
DNA: TGTGCCAGCAGGCAACAGGGGATTAGGACCGGGGAGCTGTTTTTT
CDR3: CASRQQGIRTGELFF

V: TRBV6-2/TRBV6-3
size: .
D: TRBD2
J: TRBJ2-2
DNA: TGTGCCAGCAGTTCCCTCGGAAGCGGGAGGAACACCGGGGAGCTGTTTTTT
CDR3: CASSSLGSGRNTGELFF

V: TRBV24-1
size: many
D: .
J: TRBJ2-1
DNA: TGTGCCACCAGTGAGCCATCCATAAATGAGCAGTTCTTC
CDR3: CATSEPSINEQFF

V: TRBV28
size: few
D: TRBD1
J: TRBJ1-6
DNA: TGTGCCAGCAGTTTAGGGGACAGGGGATTTGGTTCACCCCTCCACTTT
CDR3: CASSLGDRGFGSPLHF

V: TRBV11-1
size: many
D: .
J: TRBJ2-7
DNA: TGTGCCAGCAGCAAGGAAACGGGGGAGCAGTACTTC
CDR3: CASSKETGEQYF

V: TRBV5-1
size: many
D: .
J: TRBJ2-7
DNA: TGCGCCAGCAGCTTGGAGGTCTCGACAAGCGAGCAGTACTTC
CDR3: CASSLEVSTSEQYF

V: TRBV19
size: many
D: TRBD2
J: TRBJ2-3
DNA: TGTGCCAGTAGTCTGCTAGCGGGAAATACAGATACGCAGTATTTT
CDR3: CASSLLAGNTDTQYF

V: TRBV6-2/TRBV6-3
size: many
D: .
J: TRBJ2-3
DNA: TGTGCCAGCAGTTACAGGGACACAGATACGCAGTATTTT
CDR3: CASSYRDTDTQYF

V: TRBV7-2
size: many
D: TRBD1
J: TRBJ1-2
DNA: TGTGCCAGCAGCTCCTCGACAGGGGGCTATGGCTACACCTTC
CDR3: CASSSSTGGYGYTF

V: TRBV7-2
size: many
D: TRBD2
J: TRBJ2-7
DNA: TGTGCCAGCAGCGGACTAGCGGGAGGGGTGGTGGTGCAGTACTTC
CDR3: CASSGLAGGVVVQYF

V: TRBV6-4
size: many
D: TRBD1
J: TRBJ1-4
DNA: TGTGCCACCCCGAACAGGGGCGTAGTAAAACTGTTTTTT
CDR3: CATPNRGVVKLFF

V: TRBV12-3/TRBV12-4
size: few
D: TRBD2
J: TRBJ2-6
DNA: TGTGCCAGCGGGGGACTAGCGGTGAGCTCTGGGGCCAACGTCCTGACTTTC
CDR3: CASGGLAVSSGANVLTF

V: TRBV20-1
size: .
D: TRBD1
J: TRBJ1-1
DNA: TGCAGTGCTAGATATTCGCAATCGTGGACAGGGGTAAGGAACACTGAAGCTTTCTTT
CDR3: CSARYSQSWTGVRNTEAFF

V: TRBV29-1
size: many
D: .
J: TRBJ1-1
DNA: TGCAGCGTTGAGTCGCCTGAGCGGGCTTTCTTT
CDR3: CSVESPERAFF

V: TRBV2
size: many
D: TRBD1
J: TRBJ1-1
DNA: TGTGCCAGCAGATCCAACAGACAGGGCGGCACTGAAGCTTTCTTT
CDR3: CASRSNRQGGTEAFF

V: TRBV2
size: few
D: .
J: TRBJ2-2
DNA: TGCGCCAGCAACCGCGGGTACACCGGGGAGCTGTTTTTT
CDR3: CASNRGYTGELFF

V: TRBV20-1
size: .
D: .
J: TRBJ1-5
DNA: TGCAGTGCTAGACTATTAAGTCCAAGGGGCGATCAGCCCCAGCATTTT
CDR3: CSARLLSPRGDQPQHF

V: TRBV19
size: many
D: TRBD2
J: TRBJ2-4
DNA: TGTGCCAGTAGTAAAACACTAGCGGGAGGGAAAAACATTCAGTACTTC
CDR3: CASSKTLAGGKNIQYF

V: TRBV6-2/TRBV6-3
size: many
D: TRBD1
J: TRBJ1-1
DNA: TGTGCCAGCAGTCAGGGACAGGTCATGAACACTGAAGCTTTCTTT
CDR3: CASSQGQVMNTEAFF

V: TRBV18
size: .
D: TRBD1
J: TRBJ2-7
DNA: TGTGCCAGCTCACCTGGGACAGGTGCGACTTACGATCAGTACTTC
CDR3: CASSPGTGATYDQYF

V: TRBV29-1
size: few
D: TRBD1
J: TRBJ1-2
DNA: TGCAGCGTTGATTGGGGCAGGGGGAGGAACTATGGCTACACCTTC
CDR3: CSVDWGRGRNYGYTF

V: TRBV11-2
size: .
D: .
J: TRBJ2-3
DNA: TGTGCCAGCAGCAACCAACCGTCGTGGGCAGATGCGCAGTATTTT
CDR3: CASSNQPSWADAQYF

V: TRBV18
size: many
D: TRBD1
J: TRBJ2-1
DNA: TGTGCCAGCTCACCCCCAGGGACAGAACGCAATGAGCAGTTCTTC
CDR3: CASSPPGTERNEQFF

V: TRBV7-6
size: many
D: .
J: TRBJ2-2
DNA: TGTGCCAGCAGCTTAGGCGCCGGGGAGCTGTTTTTT
CDR3: CASSLGAGELFF

V: TRBV27
size: many
D: TRBD1
J: TRBJ1-2
DNA: TGTGCCAGCAGTTACGGACAGGCCTATGGCTACACCTTC
CDR3: CASSYGQAYGYTF

V: TRBV4-1
size: many
D: TRBD2
J: TRBJ2-1
DNA: TGCGCCAGCAGCCAAAACATGGGCGGGAGGGTCTACAATGAGCAGTTCTTC
CDR3: CASSQNMGGRVYNEQFF

V: TRBV24-1
size: many
D: TRBD1
J: TRBJ2-1
DNA: TGTGCCACCTCGGACAGGGCATCCTACAATGAGCAGTTCTTC
CDR3: CATSDRASYNEQFF

V: TRBV4-1
size: many
D: .
J: TRBJ1-2
DNA: TGCGCCAGCAGCCAAGGGGCTCGAAAGTCCCCTAACTATGGCTACACCTTC
CDR3: CASSQGARKSPNYGYTF

V: TRBV20-1
size: many
D: .
J: TRBJ1-1
DNA: TGCAGTGCCCGGACTGGAGGGAACTTGAACACTGAAGCTTTCTTT
CDR3: CSARTGGNLNTEAFF

V: TRBV2
size: many
D: TRBD1
J: TRBJ1-5
DNA: TGTGCCAGCAGGAGGAGAGGGACAGGGGGTTTCGATCAGCCCCAGCATTTT
CDR3: CASRRRGTGGFDQPQHF

V: TRBV7-9
size: many
D: .
J: TRBJ2-7
DNA: TGTGCCAGCAGCGGGGGAGGTTACGAGCAGTACTTC
CDR3: CASSGGGYEQYF

V: TRBV4-3
size: many
D: TRBD1
J: TRBJ1-6
DNA: TGCGCCAGCAGCCAGACAGGGGGTTATTCACCCCTCCACTTT
CDR3: CASSQTGGYSPLHF

V: TRBV19
size: .
D: TRBD2
J: TRBJ2-7
DNA: TGTGCCAGTAGTCTCAAGGGCGGGACTAGCCTCTCCTACGAGCAGTACTTC
CDR3: CASSLKGGTSLSYEQYF

V: TRBV20-1
size: many
D: TRBD1
J: TRBJ1-2
DNA: TGCAGTGCCGCTCCGGGACAGGCTAAGGCGGGCTACACCTTC
CDR3: CSAAPGQAKAGYTF

V: TRBV2
size: many
D: .
J: TRBJ1-5
DNA: TGTGCCAGCAGGGGCCGCATAGCTGGCAATCAGCCCCAGCATTTT
CDR3: CASRGRIAGNQPQHF

V: TRBV5-1
size: many
D: TRBD1
J: TRBJ2-7
DNA: TGCGCCAGCAGCAAACGAGCGGCCGGGACAGGTGCCTACGAGCAGTACTTC
CDR3: CASSKRAAGTGAYEQYF

V: TRBV7-8
size: many
D: .
J: TRBJ2-7
DNA: TGTGCCAGCAGCCCTCTGGCGGGCGGGAACGCCGAGCAGTACTTC
CDR3: CASSPLAGGNAEQYF

V: TRBV20-1
size: many
D: .
J: TRBJ2-7
DNA: TGCAGTGCTAGCGGGTCCTCCTACGAGCAGTACTTC
CDR3: CSASGSSYEQYF

V: TRBV7-8
size: many
D: TRBD2
J: TRBJ2-7
DNA: TGTGCCAGCAGCTTAGCCCCTAGCGGCACGTACGAGCAGTACTTC
CDR3: CASSLAPSGTYEQYF